This TCR beta chain was sequenced in a study of T cells in Graves' hyperthyroidism and ophthalmopathy. TCR beta CDR3 regions were amplified from RNA transcripts. A set of HTBI primers served as the primers for a first-round RT-PCR of the TCR CDR3. TCRdb reprocessed the multiplex PCR reads with MiXCR, giving one entry per CDR3 protein. Counted here are hundreds of thousands of distinct CDR3 sequences, roughly 14% occurring once; the ten biggest clones make up 4% to 5.5%. This clonotype was counted at least ten times. The sequenced sample consisted of blood. The clonotype was recovered from a woman aged 40 to 50 with Graves' ophthalmopathy.

The CDR3: CASSPRTGAAGANVLTF. CDR3 nucleotides: TGTGCCAGCAGCCCCAGGACAGGTGCGGCCGGGGCCAACGTCCTGACTTTC. The chain recombines TRBV28 with TRBJ2-6; 7 nucleotides align to TRBD1. V trimming: 6 bases; J trimming: 4 bases; junction bases outside the gene matches: 12. The CDR3 spans 17 residues. CDR1 is MDHEN, CDR2 SYDVKM, per germline. Full variable domain (remainder filled in from reference TRBV28 and TRBJ2-6): DVKVTQSSRYLVKRTGEKVFLECVQDMDHENMFWYRQDPGLGLRLIYFSYDVKMKEKGDIPEGYSVSREKKERFSLILESASTNQTSMYLCASSPRTGAAGANVLTFGAGSRLTVL.